This T cell receptor (beta chain) originates from a study of T cells after yellow fever vaccination. Study-wide background: When fractions had low cell numbers, they were prepared with SMART-Seq v4 Ultra Low Input.

Universal primer sites and UMIs were introduced during 5'RACE template-switching synthesis of TCR cDNA. TCRdb itself ran the 5' RACE reads through MiXCR, one entry per CDR3 protein. Of 100,000 to 150,000 distinct CDR3 sequences in the sample, 7.2% were seen once. V dropped 4 bases and J dropped 4; count of bases not matched to a gene: 4. The CDR3 extends over 14 amino acids. Looked up from germline, CDR1 is SNHLY and CDR2 is FYNNEI. This clonotype was found many times. V gene TRBV2 combines with J gene TRBJ1-5; TRBD1 aligns across 7 bases. The material was CD4+ T cells sorted from PBMCs, obtained 35 to 50 days after the first yellow fever vaccination. This receptor was identified in a man aged 18-30 years who received the YFV17D yellow fever vaccine. The CDR3 is CASSGQGGNQPQHF. CDR3 nucleotide sequence: TGTGCCAGCAGTGGACAGGGCGGTAATCAGCCCCAGCATTTT.